The 18 T cell receptor beta chains in this list originate from one sample, sequenced in a study of OX40 agonist ivuxolimab in advanced cancers. TCRdb's copy holds only in-frame clones and misses some; the assay was immunoSEQ multiplex PCR. Of tens of thousands of clones in the sample, over 80% were seen once. Sequenced here: CD4+ or CD8+ T cells sorted from blood, sampled in a trial of the OX40 agonist ivuxolimab. These TCRs come from an adult with an advanced solid tumor such as melanoma, head and neck, liver or kidney cancer.

The chain has TRBV27 and TRBJ1-2; D possibly corresponds to TRBD1 (6 bases). This CDR3 region has 15 residues. CDR1 and CDR2 from the germline V gene are MNHEY and SMNVEV (reference sequence). The germline V and J ends were trimmed by 4 bases and 4 bases, with 16 bases remaining between them. CDR3 nucleotide sequence: TGTGCCAGCAGTTCAACGGGACAAACTTCCTATGGCTACACCTTC. It translates to CASSSTGQTSYGYTF.

The chain uses TRBV5-3 and TRBJ1-3, with a possible D match to TRBD1 (6 bases). TRBV5-3 is known as an ORF, though its function is uncertain. Trimming left V 1 base short and J 7 bases short, with 12 bases between. This CDR3 contains 14 residues. CDR3 bases: TGTGCCAGAAGCTTGTGGACAGATCGGAACACCATATATTTT. Protein sequence: CARSLWTDRNTIYF.

The V call is TRBV6-1, the J call TRBJ1-2; weak D call: TRBD1 (6 bases). There are 13 residues in the CDR3. Germline V gene data show CDR1 as MNHNS and CDR2 as SASEGT. Trimming took off 10 bases at V and 5 bases at J, with 17 bases between the two ends. This CDR3 reads CATPQGINYGYTF. CDR3 DNA: TGTGCCACCCCACAGGGTATTAATTATGGCTACACCTTC.

CDR3 DNA: TGCAGCGCTGTCCGAGACGGACGGAACACTGAAGCTTTCTTT. Translated, it gives CSAVRDGRNTEAFF. V gene TRBV29-1 combines with J gene TRBJ1-1; no clear D. CDR3 size: 14 residues. Germline loops: CDR1 SQVTM, CDR2 ANQGSEA. V was trimmed by 7 bases and J by 1 base, leaving 16 bases between them.

This clone was counted between two and nine times. The rearrangement uses TRBV7-9 and TRBJ2-2; D is undetermined. Deletions cut 1 base from V and 8 bases from J, with 5 bases between. The CDR3 length is 12 residues. Germline CDR1 reads SEHNR; CDR2 reads FQNEAQ (reference sequence). CDR3 bases: TGTGCCAGCAGCTTAGGTCTGGGGGAGCTGTTTTTT. Translation: CASSLGLGELFF.

The rearrangement uses TRBV4-1 and TRBJ1-1; 12 bases fit TRBD1. Losses at the gene ends were 4 bases for V and 4 bases for J; bases not matched to a gene: 7. The CDR3 covers 16 residues. CDR1 is MGHRA, CDR2 YSYEKL, per germline. CDR3: CASSRGQGAQGTEAFF. The CDR3 DNA is TGCGCCAGCAGCCGGGGACAGGGGGCGCAGGGCACTGAAGCTTTCTTT.

The chain combines TRBV6-1 with TRBJ1-1; weak D call: TRBD1 (6 bases). The V gene's germline CDR1 is MNHNS and CDR2 SASEGT. The CDR3 runs to 14 residues. With 6 bases removed from V and 1 base from J, the gap between germline ends came to 12 bases. The CDR3 reads CASSVTGQNTEAFF. The CDR3 coding sequence is TGTGCCAGCAGCGTGACAGGACAGAACACTGAAGCTTTCTTT.

The rearrangement links TRBV20-1 to TRBJ2-7; no definite D call. V was cut by 5 bases and J by 5 bases, with 7 bases left in between. In germline, CDR1 is DFQATT, CDR2 SNEGSKA (reference sequence). This CDR3 region has 10 residues. The CDR3 nucleotides read TGCAGTGCTTGGACGGACGAGCAGTACTTC. Translated: CSAWTDEQYF.

The chain recombines TRBV5-1 with TRBJ2-1; D is uncertain. V shed 2 bases and J shed 4 bases, with 16 bases lying between them. Germline CDR1 is SGHRS and CDR2 is YFSETQ. CDR3 length equals 16 residues. CDR3 DNA: TGCGCCAGCAGCTTCCTTTCCCCGGATCCTTACAATGAGCAGTTCTTC. Its translation: CASSFLSPDPYNEQFF.

This clone was observed a handful of times. The chain links TRBV30 to TRBJ2-2, with TRBD2 matching 8 bases. This CDR3 spans 15 amino acids. V trimming: 3 bases; J trimming: 6 bases; junction bases outside the gene matches: 9. The V gene's germline CDR1 is GTSNPN and CDR2 SVGIG (reference sequence). The CDR3 here is CAWRVSGGIAGELFF. DNA of the CDR3: TGTGCCTGGAGGGTCAGCGGGGGAATCGCCGGGGAGCTGTTTTTT.

The rearrangement joins TRBV7-9 to TRBJ1-5; D unresolved. CDR3 length: 13 residues. The germline gives CDR1 SEHNR, CDR2 FQNEAQ (reference sequence). Trimming shortened V by 5 bases and J by 2 bases, and 7 bases separated the two germline ends. The CDR3 DNA reads TGTGCCAGCAGCCGTCAGGGCAATCAGCCCCAGCATTTT. It translates to CASSRQGNQPQHF.

The V call is TRBV28, the J call TRBJ2-3; perhaps TRBD1 as D (5 bases). V was cut by 8 bases and J by 2 bases, with 17 bases left in between. The CDR3 runs 15 residues. The germline gives CDR1 MDHEN, CDR2 SYDVKM. The CDR3 region has the DNA TGTGCCAGCCGCGATAAAGGACACTTCACAGATACGCAGTATTTT. Protein sequence: CASRDKGHFTDTQYF.

V usage is TRBV5-1 and J usage is TRBJ2-5; 12 bases are a match to TRBD1. Germline V gives CDR1 SGHRS, CDR2 YFSETQ. The V gene end was trimmed by 4 bases and the J gene end by 4 bases; junction bases not matched to a gene: 8. The CDR3 length is 16 residues. CDR3 loop: CASSLLGQGAGETQYF. The CDR3 DNA sequence: TGCGCCAGCAGCCTACTGGGACAGGGGGCGGGAGAGACCCAGTACTTC.

V usage is TRBV7-2 and J usage is TRBJ2-5; TRBD2 is a possible D gene (6 bases). The germline V gene has CDR1 SGHTA and CDR2 FQGNSA. This CDR3 contains 13 residues. Trimming removed 4 bases from V and 4 bases from J, with 10 bases in between. Written as DNA, the CDR3 is TGTGCCAGCAGCTCCCAGGGACTAGAGACCCAGTACTTC. Translating gives CASSSQGLETQYF.

This clone appeared once. For the CDR3, the DNA is TGTGCCAGCAGCCGGTGGGGGAGTACTGGAAACACCATATATTTT. Protein sequence: CASSRWGSTGNTIYF. The chain uses TRBV5-6 and TRBJ1-3, with D tentatively TRBD1 (5 bases). Germline CDR1 reads SGHDT; CDR2 reads YYEEEE. The length of the CDR3 is 15 residues. V gave up 4 bases and J gave up 2 bases, with 13 bases separating them.

The chain has TRBV7-2 and TRBJ2-4, with D maybe TRBD1 (5 bases). The CDR3 sequence is 14 residues long. Trimming stripped 5 bases from V and 9 bases from J, with 17 bases between. The germline V gene encodes CDR1 SGHTA and CDR2 FQGNSA. As DNA, the CDR3 is TGTGCCAGCAGCACCGCGACAGCCCCAGCCATTCAGTACTTC. Protein sequence: CASSTATAPAIQYF.

The chain employs TRBV19 and TRBJ1-5, with a weak D call TRBD1 (5 bases). This CDR3 is 12 amino acids long. Trimming stripped 5 bases from V and 7 bases from J, with 9 bases between. The germline V gene has CDR1 LNHDA and CDR2 SQIVND (reference sequence). The CDR3 is CASSPGDQPQHF. CDR3 coding DNA: TGTGCCAGTAGTCCTGGGGACCAGCCCCAGCATTTT.

The chain couples TRBV6-5 to TRBJ2-7, with 9 bases matching TRBD1. V shed 4 bases, J shed 7 bases, and the junction held 8 bases outside the gene matches. The CDR3 has 14 amino acids. Germline CDR1 reads MNHEY; CDR2 reads SVGAGI. In DNA, the CDR3 is TGTGCCAGCAGTTTCAGACAGGGGGTCGGGGAGCAGTACTTC. Translating gives CASSFRQGVGEQYF.